What follows is one T cell receptor beta chain and its context. Looked up from germline, CDR1 is MDHEN and CDR2 is SYDVKM. The CDR3 covers 18 residues. Trimming removed 4 bases from V and 0 bases from J, with 20 bases in between. The authors' processing: Estimates of nucleated cell counts were drawn from the amplification of reference gene primers. Assay used: immunoSEQ multiplex PCR; TCRdb lists only in-frame clones, some missing. The D gene and trimming were derived from the DNA, and the V and J assignments and clone size from that table. This sample yields around 200,000 clones, of which about 88% are seen a single time; roughly 2.5% belongs to the top ten. This sample is part of a study of blood T cell repertoires in COVID-19. Overall study: Samples taken during acute and convalescent COVID-19 were collected in the United States, Italy and Spain. T cells, B-cell-depleted T cells, or PBMCs supplied cDNA or gDNA.

Sequenced input: peripheral blood. The origin of this receptor is a man aged 40-55 years with active or convalescent COVID-19. J is TRBJ2-3 and V is TRBV28; tentatively, D is TRBD2 (5 bases). CDR3 amino acids: CASSSPGVFTSSTDTQYF. The CDR3, as DNA: TGTGCCAGCAGTTCCCCCGGGGTTTTTACTTCTAGCACAGATACGCAGTATTTT. The variable domain in full, completed from reference TRBV28 and TRBJ2-3, reads DVKVTQSSRYLVKRTGEKVFLECVQDMDHENMFWYRQDPGLGLRLIYFSYDVKMKEKGDIPEGYSVSREKKERFSLILESASTNQTSMYLCASSSPGVFTSSTDTQYFGPGTRLTVL.